Each of the 25 T cell receptor beta chains below was sequenced from the same sample in a study of T cells in Graves' hyperthyroidism and ophthalmopathy. RNA transcripts served as the template for amplifying TCR beta CDR3 regions. The TCR CDR3 first-round RT-PCR relied on the HTBI primer set. Each CDR3 protein gets one entry after TCRdb re-called the multiplex PCR reads with MiXCR. The table includes 200,000 to 250,000 distinct CDR3 sequences, roughly 15% detected once. Material for sequencing was blood. These receptor sequences come from a woman aged 18-29 years with Graves' ophthalmopathy.

This clonotype has at least ten counts. The rearrangement joins TRBV12-3 or TRBV12-4 to TRBJ2-7; D unclear. This CDR3 spans 14 amino acids. V gave up 6 bases and J gave up 3 bases, with 15 bases separating them. The CDR3 bases are TGTGCCAGCAGCACCGACACGGATATCTACGAGCAGTACTTC. Its translation: CASSTDTDIYEQYF.

The chain employs TRBV28 and TRBJ1-2, with 12 bases lining up with TRBD1. CDR1 is MDHEN, CDR2 SYDVKM, per germline. After removal of 6 bases from V and 6 bases from J, the junction contained 14 bases not matched to a gene. The CDR3 contains 17 residues. CDR3 DNA: TGTGCCAGCAGAGCACCCGTCGGGACAGGGGGCGCCAATGGCTACACCTTC. Its translation is CASRAPVGTGGANGYTF.

The chain is built from TRBV6-2 or TRBV6-3 and TRBJ2-1; perhaps TRBD1 as D (6 bases). The CDR3 sequence is 11 residues long. Germline CDR1 MNHEY, CDR2 SVGEGT. V lost 10 bases to trimming and J lost 8 bases, with 12 bases between them. CDR3 nucleotide sequence: TGTGCCACTGGGGGCCCGGATGAGCAGTTCTTC. Residues: CATGGPDEQFF.

This clonotype was observed at least ten times. The rearrangement links TRBV6-1 to TRBJ2-5; no reliable D call. CDR1 and CDR2 from the germline V gene are MNHNS and SASEGT. The CDR3 is 14 amino acids. Trimming took 5 bases from V and 5 from J, leaving 15 bases between them. As DNA, the CDR3 is TGTGCCAGCAGTTACGGGTCCGCCTTGGAGACCCAGTACTTC. This codes for CASSYGSALETQYF.

For this clonotype: A much larger clone lies one base from this, so it may be a read error. V usage is TRBV4-1 and J usage is TRBJ2-2, with D perhaps matching TRBD2 (5 bases). Trimming took 4 bases from V and 1 from J, leaving 13 bases between them. This CDR3 region has 16 residues. Germline values: CDR1 MGHRA, CDR2 YSYEKL. CDR3 nucleotide sequence: TGCGCCAGCAGCCCACGGGGTTCTTTGAACACCGGGGAGCTGTTTTTT. Its protein product is CASSPRGSLNTGELFF.

Worth noting for this clonotype: A much larger clone differs from this one at a single base, so this may be a read error. The CDR3 is CASKFGTSGPYEQYF. The CDR3 nucleotides read TGTGCCAGCAAGTTCGGGACTAGCGGTCCCTACGAGCAGTACTTC. The chain uses TRBV6-5 and TRBJ2-7; 11 nucleotides match TRBD2. With 7 bases clipped from V and 2 bases from J, the junction kept 7 bases outside the gene matches. The CDR3 consists of 15 residues. Germline lookup yields CDR1 MNHEY and CDR2 SVGAGI.

This clonotype has ten or more counts. The chain uses TRBV11-2 and TRBJ2-7; 8 nucleotides line up with TRBD2. This CDR3 has 16 amino acids. The V segment lost 3 bases and the J segment 0 bases; nucleotides outside the gene matches: 7. Germline V gives CDR1 SGHAT, CDR2 FQNNGV. The CDR3 loop is CASSLVLAGNSYEQYF. In DNA form, the CDR3 reads TGTGCCAGCAGCTTGGTGTTAGCGGGAAACTCCTACGAGCAGTACTTC.

The table lists this clonotype with many counts. The rearrangement joins TRBV12-3 or TRBV12-4 to TRBJ2-7; no clear D. Trimming removed 5 bases at V and 5 bases at J, with 16 bases between. The length of the CDR3 is 14 residues. The CDR3 is CASSRTTINHEQYF. As DNA, the CDR3 is TGTGCCAGCAGTCGAACGACCATTAACCACGAGCAGTACTTC.

This clonotype was seen repeatedly, ten times or more. The chain employs TRBV9 and TRBJ2-1; 14 positions agree with TRBD2. The germline CDR1 and CDR2 sequences are SGDLS and YYNGEE. J lost 6 bases, V lost 3 bases, and 2 bases had no gene match. This CDR3 spans 15 amino acids. The DNA of the CDR3 is TGTGCCAGCAGCGCGGGGACTAGCGGGAGCAATGAGCAGTTCTTC. Translating it yields CASSAGTSGSNEQFF.

The sample holds many counts of this clonotype. This chain joins TRBV28 and TRBJ1-5; D call uncertain. This CDR3 contains 14 residues. Germline V gene lookup returns CDR1 MDHEN and CDR2 SYDVKM. V shed 6 bases and J shed 3 bases, with 12 bases lying between them. The CDR3 DNA reads as TGTGCCAGCAGAACCCACAGTTACAATCAGCCCCAGCATTTT. Protein: CASRTHSYNQPQHF.

This clonotype was found many times. V usage is TRBV9 and J usage is TRBJ2-1; D is possibly TRBD2 (6 bases). V lost 0 bases and J 0 bases, leaving 13 bases between the germline ends. The germline CDR1 and CDR2 sequences are SGDLS and YYNGEE. This CDR3 has 17 amino acids. CDR3 amino acids: CASSVGGGPRSYNEQFF. The DNA of the CDR3 is TGTGCCAGCAGCGTAGGTGGAGGGCCTCGCTCCTACAATGAGCAGTTCTTC. Full variable domain (remainder filled in from reference TRBV9 and TRBJ2-1): DSGVTQTPKHLITATGQRVTLRCSPRSGDLSVYWYQQSLDQGLQFLIQYYNGEERAKGNILERFSAQQFPDLHSELNLSSLELGDSALYFCASSVGGGPRSYNEQFFGPGTRLTVL.

This clonotype was recorded at least ten times. This chain links TRBV5-4 with TRBJ2-2; D is undetermined. V was pared by 0 bases and J by 3 bases, with 6 bases between. CDR3 length: 14 residues. CDR1 is SGHNT and CDR2 is YYREEE in the germline V gene (reference sequence). The DNA for the CDR3 is TGTGCCAGCAGCTTGGCGTCAGACACCGGGGAGCTGTTTTTT. It encodes CASSLASDTGELFF.

This clonotype was observed at least ten times. The rearrangement uses TRBV6-1 and TRBJ2-7; 13 bases fit TRBD2. Germline CDR1 is MNHNS and CDR2 is SASEGT. J was trimmed by 1 base and V by 6 bases; bases with no gene match: 6. CDR3 length: 16 residues. CDR3 sequence (DNA): TGTGCCAGCAGCAGGACTAGCGGGGGCCAATCCTACGAGCAGTACTTC. This sequence encodes CASSRTSGGQSYEQYF.

There are many counts of this clonotype. This chain uses TRBV6-1 with TRBJ1-6; no firm D call. V gave up 5 bases and J gave up 7 bases, with 15 bases separating them. The CDR3 has 15 amino acids. Germline CDR1 and CDR2: MNHNS and SASEGT. The CDR3 sequence is CASSPDPGWNSPLHF. The CDR3 bases are TGTGCCAGCAGTCCCGACCCGGGTTGGAATTCACCCCTCCACTTT.

This clonotype was observed at least ten times. The gene calls are TRBV20-1 and TRBJ1-5; TRBD1 is a possible D gene (5 bases). This CDR3 contains 13 residues. Germline V CDR1 and CDR2: DFQATT, SNEGSKA (reference sequence). V shed 5 bases and J shed 3 bases, with 11 bases lying between them. CDR3: CSAADSYNQPQHF. The CDR3 DNA is TGCAGTGCTGCCGACAGCTACAATCAGCCCCAGCATTTT.

This clonotype was recorded at least ten times. This rearrangement joins TRBV10-3 to TRBJ1-2; D not certain. CDR1 is ENHRY, CDR2 SYGVKD, per germline. V was cut by 5 bases and J by 1 base, with 8 bases left in between. The CDR3 is made up of 13 amino acids. The CDR3 nucleotides read TGTGCCATCAGTCACGACGGTAACTATGGCTACACCTTC. This sequence encodes CAISHDGNYGYTF.

This clonotype was seen ten or more times. V gene TRBV5-8 combines with J gene TRBJ1-2; no definite D call. The CDR3 loop spans 14 amino acids. Germline lookup yields CDR1 SGHTS and CDR2 YDEGEE. V was clipped by 0 bases and J by 5 bases, with 11 bases between them. This chain's CDR3 is CASSLEGKLYGYTF. In nucleotides, the CDR3 is TGTGCCAGCAGCTTGGAAGGGAAGCTATATGGCTACACCTTC.

This clonotype appeared many times. The V call is TRBV5-1, the J call TRBJ1-4; TRBD1 matches at 8 bases. The CDR3 has 16 residues. Germline V gene data show CDR1 as SGHRS and CDR2 as YFSETQ. V shed 4 bases and J 0 bases; nucleotides not matched to a gene: 5. The CDR3 nucleotides are TGCGCCAGCAGCGCGGGACAGGCTGCAACTAATGAAAAACTGTTTTTT. As protein: CASSAGQAATNEKLFF.

This clonotype was observed many times. The rearrangement joins TRBV28 to TRBJ1-2; D remains ambiguous. Germline-derived CDR1 and CDR2 are MDHEN and SYDVKM. This CDR3 is built from 12 residues. The V end lost 2 bases, the J end lost 1 base, and 2 bases lay between the germline ends. This chain's CDR3 is CASSLSNYGYTF. CDR3 sequence (DNA): TGTGCCAGCAGTTTAAGTAACTATGGCTACACCTTC.

V is TRBV15 and J is TRBJ1-3; no firm D call. The germline V gene encodes CDR1 LNHNV and CDR2 YYDKDF (reference sequence). The V gene lost 0 bases and the J gene lost 2 bases, with 8 bases spanning the gap. This CDR3 contains 15 residues. DNA of the CDR3: TGTGCCACCAGCAGAGATCGGGCTGCTGGAAACACCATATATTTT. This gives the protein CATSRDRAAGNTIYF.

In this sample, this clonotype turned up many times. The chain recombines TRBV13 with TRBJ2-3; 14 positions agree with TRBD2. V lost 4 bases to trimming and J lost 6 bases; unmatched junction nucleotides: 15. The CDR3 totals 19 residues. Germline loops: CDR1 PRHDT, CDR2 FYEKMQ (reference sequence). CDR3 DNA: TGTGCCAGCAGCTACGATTCCGGGACTAGCGGGAGCCCCAGGGATACGCAGTATTTT. It specifies CASSYDSGTSGSPRDTQYF. Using reference TRBV13 and TRBJ2-3 for the parts outside the CDR3, the full variable domain is AAGVIQSPRHLIKEKRETATLKCYPIPRHDTVYWYQQGPGQDPQFLISFYEKMQSDKGSIPDRFSAQQFSDYHSELNMSSLELGDSALYFCASSYDSGTSGSPRDTQYFGPGTRLTVL.

There are many counts of this clonotype. V and J are TRBV20-1 and TRBJ2-1; a possible D gene is TRBD1 (6 bases). The CDR3 runs 10 residues. CDR1 DFQATT and CDR2 SNEGSKA come from the germline V gene (reference sequence). V was shortened by 5 bases and J by 8 bases, with 7 bases between the two germline ends. CDR3 sequence reads: CSAPGDEQFF. In nucleotides, the CDR3 is TGCAGTGCTCCAGGGGATGAGCAGTTCTTC.

With respect to this clonotype: A much larger clone differs from this one at a single base, so this may be a read error. The gene calls are TRBV5-1 and TRBJ2-6; either TRBD1 or TRBD2 may fit D (5 bases each). V dropped 8 bases and J dropped 1 base, with 19 bases sitting between them. This CDR3 has 17 residues. Germline-derived CDR1 and CDR2 are SGHRS and YFSETQ. CDR3 region: CASNPGRGLSGANVLTF. The CDR3 coding sequence is TGCGCCAGTAACCCGGGACGGGGCCTGTCTGGGGCCAACGTCCTGACTTTC.

As to this clonotype: This may arise from a read error, as a much more abundant clone is one base away. The V call is TRBV25-1, the J call TRBJ1-4; possible D gene TRBD1, 6 bases. Germline lookup yields CDR1 MGHDK and CDR2 SYGVNS. The CDR3 covers 14 residues. CDR3 residues: CAGSGQKTNEKLFF. The CDR3 DNA is TGTGCCGGCAGTGGACAGAAAACTAATGAAAAACTGTTTTTT.

This clonotype was counted once. J is TRBJ2-4 and V is TRBV28; 9 bases fit TRBD2. CDR3 length equals 14 residues. With 5 bases clipped from V and 4 bases from J, the junction kept 3 bases outside the gene matches. Germline values: CDR1 MDHEN, CDR2 SYDVKM. CDR3 sequence (DNA): TGTGCCAGCAGTGCTAGCGGGGCTAAAAACATTCAGTACTTC. Protein: CASSASGAKNIQYF.